The source of this TCR beta chain is a study of blood T cells in healthy people across ages. Study overall: Per every two T cells, about one barcoded beta molecule was captured by template switching. General study findings and limits: Donors of long life had a larger count of naive CD4+ cells and greater diversity than aged donors.

Germline-derived CDR1 and CDR2 are MNHEY and SVGAGI. The CDR3 runs to 16 residues. V shed 9 bases and J 2 bases; nucleotides not matched to a gene: 10. Comment on this clonotype: Its target is unknown.

Combining a sample-barcoded 5' primer with a J-beta primer mix, a second PCR ran for about 7 to 11 cycles. TCRdb reprocessed the 5' RACE reads via MiXCR and lists one record per CDR3 protein. Altogether hundreds of thousands of distinct CDR3 sequences are present, approximately 22% being singletons, with the ten largest covering about 22%. The chain is built from TRBV6-5 and TRBJ1-4, with 9 nucleotides matching TRBD1. This sequence originates from a man aged 70 or older in good health. The sample was blood. This chain's CDR3 is CASKLTGGLTNEKLFF. CDR3 sequence (DNA): TGTGCCAGTAAACTAACAGGGGGCCTCACTAATGAAAAACTGTTTTTT.